This T cell receptor beta chain was captured by sequencing in a study of blood T cell repertoires in COVID-19. The overall study: Samples representing acute and convalescent COVID-19 were sourced from the United States, Italy and Spain.

Sequencing used immunoSEQ multiplex PCR; TCRdb keeps in-frame clones, though not all of them. The sample records roughly 340,000 clones, under 95% being singletons. The CDR3 totals 15 residues. With 2 bases removed from V and 3 bases from J, the gap between germline ends came to 13 bases. Looked up from germline, CDR1 is MNHEY and CDR2 is SVGAGI. This receptor was taken from a woman in her late teens or twenties who had recovered from COVID-19. J is TRBJ1-2 and V is TRBV6-5, with D uncertain. Sample: peripheral blood. CDR3 region: CASSYVSRLDYGYTF. CDR3 sequence (DNA): TGTGCCAGCAGTTACGTCTCTAGGCTAGACTATGGCTACACCTTC.